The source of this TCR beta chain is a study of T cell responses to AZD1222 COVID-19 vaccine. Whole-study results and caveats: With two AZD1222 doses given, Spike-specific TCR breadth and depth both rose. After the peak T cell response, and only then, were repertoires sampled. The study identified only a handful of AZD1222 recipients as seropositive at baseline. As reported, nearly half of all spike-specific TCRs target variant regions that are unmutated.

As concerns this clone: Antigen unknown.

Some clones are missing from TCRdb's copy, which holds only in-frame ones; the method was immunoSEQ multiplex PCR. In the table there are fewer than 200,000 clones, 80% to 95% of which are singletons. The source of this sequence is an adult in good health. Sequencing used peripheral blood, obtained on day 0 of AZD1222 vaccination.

In DNA, the CDR3 is TGTGCCAGCAGCGCTGACAGGGGGCCGTACGAGCAGTACTTC. This sequence encodes CASSADRGPYEQYF. The chain employs TRBV9 and TRBJ2-7, with 10 bases lining up with TRBD1. V gave up 3 bases and J gave up 4 bases; unmatched junction bases: 4. The germline V gene has CDR1 SGDLS and CDR2 YYNGEE. The CDR3 totals 14 residues.